The sequence of this TCR beta chain was determined in a study of blood T cells in healthy people across ages. Study-wide results and limits: Roughly linearly, TCR beta diversity per million T cells fell as age increased. The long-lived group displayed more naive CD4+ cells, plus higher diversity, than the aged donors did.

Comment on this clonotype: Its antigen is not known.

V lost 1 base and J lost 2, with 9 bases in between. Germline-derived CDR1 and CDR2 are DFQATT and SNEGSKA (reference sequence). The CDR3 covers 13 residues. The use of a sample-barcoded 5' primer and a J-beta primer mix characterized a second PCR of roughly 6 to 11 cycles. TCRdb passed the 5' RACE reads through MiXCR, listing each CDR3 protein once. The repertoire holds some 920,000 distinct CDR3 sequences, with roughly 51% as singletons. The V gene is TRBV20-1, the J gene TRBJ2-7; the D is unclear. Sequencing input: blood. This TCR was recovered from a woman aged 55 to 70 in good health. In nucleotides, the CDR3 is TGCAGTGCTAGAGGGGTCTCAACCTACGAGCAGTACTTC. Its protein product is CSARGVSTYEQYF.